Listed below are T cell receptor beta chains from one sample, sequenced in a study of cytomegalovirus exposure and HLA in healthy donors. Here immunoSEQ multiplex PCR was the method, and the copy in TCRdb shows in-frame clones only, minus some. The table has 150,000 to 200,000 clones, around 81% seen once. Sequenced input: PBMCs. These receptor sequences come from a woman under 30 in good health and CMV-seropositive. CDR3s include the opening cysteine and the closing phenylalanine or tryptophan. The D gene is left open where the match is weak. Rows may omit the clone size; those that give it use once, few, many or a size class.

TRBJ2-3	TRBD2	TRBV11-1	once	TGTGCCAGCAGCTACGAAGCGGGGGGTCTCACAGATACGCAGTATTTT	CASSYEAGGLTDTQYF
TRBJ2-1	TRBD1	TRBV4-3	-	TGCGCCAGCAGCCAAGATGGGACAGGCTCCTACAATGAGCAGTTCTTC	CASSQDGTGSYNEQFF
TRBJ1-1	TRBD1	TRBV5-4	few	TGTGCCAGCAGCCCCCGGACAGGGAACACTGAAGCTTTCTTT	CASSPRTGNTEAFF
TRBJ2-7	TRBD1	TRBV5-4	-	TGTGCCAGCAGGGCGACAGGGGGTAACTACGAGCAGTACTTC	CASRATGGNYEQYF
TRBJ2-7	TRBD1	TRBV5-4	-	TGTGCCAGCAGCTTGGAGGGACAGGCTGCTTACGAGCAGTACTTC	CASSLEGQAAYEQYF
TRBJ2-7	-	TRBV5-1	-	TGCGCCAGCAGCTTGAAAGGGGGAGAAACCTACGAGCAGTACTTC	CASSLKGGETYEQYF
TRBJ2-1	TRBD1	TRBV7-8	-	TGTGCCAGCAGCCCTCCCCCGGGACAGATCTCCTACAATGAGCAGTTCTTC	CASSPPPGQISYNEQFF
TRBJ2-5	TRBD1	TRBV5-4	-	TGTGCCAGCAGCTTGGACAGGGGTGGAGAGACCCAGTACTTC	CASSLDRGGETQYF
TRBJ1-1	-	TRBV4-1	few	TGCGCCAGCAGCCAAGATCGCTTAGTGGTAACGACTGAAGCTTTCTTT	CASSQDRLVVTTEAFF
TRBJ1-1	TRBD1	TRBV10-3	-	TGTGCCATCACTAGGGACAGGCGAGAGACTGAAGCTTTCTTT	CAITRDRRETEAFF
TRBJ1-1	-	TRBV6-1	-	TGTGCCAGCGACTCCTACTCAGTGAATGAAGCTTTCTTT	CASDSYSVNEAFF
TRBJ2-1	TRBD1	TRBV6-1	once	TGTGCCAGCAGTGCCCTAAGGACAGGGAGCAATGAGCAGTTCTTC	CASSALRTGSNEQFF
TRBJ2-7	TRBD1	TRBV5-1	-	TGCGCCAGCAGCTTTACCGGGACAGGGAGGACCTACGAGCAGTACTTC	CASSFTGTGRTYEQYF
TRBJ1-2	-	TRBV7-2	-	TGTGCCAGCAGCACCAGGGGCGCCTATGGCTACACCTTC	CASSTRGAYGYTF
TRBJ2-5	-	TRBV2	-	TGTGCCAGCACAAAAGCCCAAGAGACCCAGTACTTC	CASTKAQETQYF
TRBJ1-1	-	TRBV4-2	-	TGTGCCAGCAGCCAAGAACGTTCAGGGGTTATGAACACTGAAGCTTTCTTT	CASSQERSGVMNTEAFF
TRBJ2-2	-	TRBV4-3	-	TGCGCCAGCAGGGCGGGGGCGGGGACCGGGGGGCTGTTTTTT	CASRAGAGTGGLFF
TRBJ1-2	-	TRBV28	once	TGTGCCAGCAGTTTAAACGCCAGGGTAGACTATGGCTACACCTTC	CASSLNARVDYGYTF
TRBJ2-5	TRBD2	TRBV7-3	-	TGTGCCAGCAGCCCCATCAGCGGGGGTGGGGAGACCCAGTACTTC	CASSPISGGGETQYF
TRBJ1-6	-	TRBV27	-	TGTGCCAGCAGTTTTACAAGTAAACCCTCACCCCTCCACTTT	CASSFTSKPSPLHF
TRBJ2-3	-	TRBV6-4	-	TGTGCCAGCAGTGATCTGGGTGGGCCAGATACGCAGTATTTT	CASSDLGGPDTQYF
TRBJ1-1	-	TRBV27	few	TGTGCCAGCAGGTTAGACAGAGAAGCTTTCTTT	CASRLDREAFF
TRBJ1-4	TRBD1	TRBV18	-	TGTGCCAGCTCACCAACAGGGACAGCTAATGAAAAACTGTTTTTT	CASSPTGTANEKLFF
TRBJ2-2	TRBD1	TRBV4-2	-	TGTGCCAGCAGCCAAACAGGGGCCGGGGAGCTGTTTTTT	CASSQTGAGELFF
TRBJ2-2	TRBD2	TRBV7-2	-	TGTGCCAGCAGCTTACAGCGGGGGGGCACCGGGGAGCTGTTTTTT	CASSLQRGGTGELFF
TRBJ1-2	-	TRBV7-8	few	TGTGCCAGCAGCCCAGGGCGGGGGCCTGCGACGAGCTATGGCTACACCTTC	CASSPGRGPATSYGYTF
TRBJ2-3	TRBD1	TRBV19	-	TGTGCCAGTAGGATACCGGGACAGGGGGCTGGAGATACGCAGTATTTT	CASRIPGQGAGDTQYF
TRBJ2-7	-	TRBV27	-	TGTGCCAGCAGTTTCAACCGGGTCTACGAGCAGTACTTC	CASSFNRVYEQYF
TRBJ2-1	-	TRBV5-8	medium-sized	TGTGCCAGCAGCTCGGCGAATCGGGATGAGCAGTTCTTC	CASSSANRDEQFF
TRBJ2-2	-	TRBV7-9	-	TGTGCCAGCAGCTTAGCCGGGGTTCGGGAGCTGTTTTTT	CASSLAGVRELFF
TRBJ2-5	TRBD2	TRBV7-6	-	TGTGCCAGCAGCTCACTAGCGACAGAGACCCAGTACTTC	CASSSLATETQYF
TRBJ2-7	TRBD1	TRBV7-2	-	TGTGCCAGCAGCTCGGGCTCAGGGACAGGTCGAGAGCAGTACTTC	CASSSGSGTGREQYF
TRBJ1-2	-	TRBV6-5	-	TGTGCCAGCAGTTATTCCCCGGGGACTTCATATGGCTACACCTTC	CASSYSPGTSYGYTF
TRBJ1-2	TRBD1	TRBV9	-	TGTGCCAGCAGCGTAGACCAGCGCCCCGGGACAGGGGCCTACACCTTC	CASSVDQRPGTGAYTF
TRBJ2-3	-	TRBV7-6	-	TGTGCCAGCAGCTTAAAAGGGGGGGCAGCCCGACTTACGCAGTATTTT	CASSLKGGAARLTQYF
TRBJ2-2	TRBD2	TRBV5-5	-	TGTGCCAGCAGCTTGTGGGGTCGGACTAGCGGGGGGGACACCGGGGAGCTGTTTTTT	CASSLWGRTSGGDTGELFF
TRBJ2-5	TRBD2	TRBV4-2	-	TGTGCCAGCAGCCAAGACGGTCGGGGGGGCCGAATCCAAGAGACCCAGTACTTC	CASSQDGRGGRIQETQYF
TRBJ2-2	TRBD1	TRBV11-3	once	TGTGCCAGCAGCGGACAGGGTACCGGGGAGCTGTTTTTT	CASSGQGTGELFF
TRBJ1-1	-	TRBV29-1	-	TGCAGCGTTCGAGGGTTGATGAACACTGAAGCTTTCTTT	CSVRGLMNTEAFF
TRBJ1-4	TRBD1	TRBV7-2	once	TGTGCCAGCAGCCATACTAGGGACAGTCATGCAACTAATGAAAAACTGTTTTTT	CASSHTRDSHATNEKLFF
TRBJ1-2	-	TRBV28	-	TGTGCCAGCAGAACGGACAGAAACTATGGCTACACCTTC	CASRTDRNYGYTF
TRBJ1-4	TRBD1	TRBV28	once	TGTGCCAGCTCCCGGACAGGGGGTTCCCTTAATGAAAAACTGTTTTTT	CASSRTGGSLNEKLFF
TRBJ1-1	TRBD1	TRBV18	-	TGTGCCAGCTCACGACAGGGGGGGAACACTGAAGCTTTCTTT	CASSRQGGNTEAFF
TRBJ2-7	TRBD2	TRBV4-2	-	TGTGCCAGCAGCCAGAGAAGCGGGGGCCACTCCTACGAGCAGTACTTC	CASSQRSGGHSYEQYF
TRBJ2-5	-	TRBV6-1	-	TGTGCCAGCTTAATTCAGACACAAGAGACCCAGTACTTC	CASLIQTQETQYF
TRBJ2-5	-	TRBV7-9	-	TGTGCCAGCAGCTTAGCTCCGGGGTTCGAGGAGACCCAGTACTTC	CASSLAPGFEETQYF
TRBJ1-6	TRBD1	TRBV5-4	-	TGTGCCAGCAGCTGGGGACAGTCAAAGGGCTCCTATAATTCACCCCTCCACTTT	CASSWGQSKGSYNSPLHF
TRBJ1-2	-	TRBV5-4	-	TGTGCCAGCAGCGGTCCGGGGAACTATGGCTACACCTTC	CASSGPGNYGYTF
TRBJ2-2	TRBD1	TRBV2	-	TGTGCCAGCAGTCCTGACAGGGGGGCCGGGGAGCTGTTTTTT	CASSPDRGAGELFF
TRBJ1-2	-	TRBV25-1	-	TGTGCCAGCAGCGGGGGGTGGGACACCGAAGACTATGGCTACACCTTC	CASSGGWDTEDYGYTF
TRBJ2-3	TRBD2	TRBV13	-	TGTGCCAGCAGCTCCCTACTTAGCGGGGGAGACTCAACAGATACGCAGTATTTT	CASSSLLSGGDSTDTQYF
TRBJ2-7	-	TRBV4-1	few	TGCGCCAGCAGCCATACACAGGGCTCCTACGAGCAGTACTTC	CASSHTQGSYEQYF
TRBJ2-1	TRBD2	TRBV30	-	TGTGCCTGGACCCGGGGGGGGGCGGGATCCTACAATGAGCAGTTCTTC	CAWTRGGAGSYNEQFF